These 21 T cell receptor beta chains were sequenced from one sample in a study of a mutant IDH1 vaccine in newly diagnosed glioma. Assay: immunoSEQ multiplex PCR; the TCRdb copy retains only in-frame clones and omits some. Seen here are over 30,000 clones, 60% to 85% observed once, and the top ten hold roughly 9%. This sample's time point: baseline, week 1 (first vaccination visit). Specified treatment: pre-vaccination baseline after standard-of-care therapy. Sample: peripheral blood mononuclear cells (PBMCs), taken from a glioma patient treated with radiotherapy, temozolomide or both. The receptor set was obtained from a man aged 50 or older with glioma. Some clones in this sample may be carry-over from other donors' samples.

The J gene is TRBJ1-5, the V gene TRBV5-1, with D unclear. The germline gives CDR1 SGHRS, CDR2 YFSETQ. The V end was cut by 5 bases, the J end by 3 bases, with 12 bases between. The CDR3 has 14 amino acids. CDR3 region: CASSPNSHNQPQHF. The CDR3 DNA sequence: TGCGCCAGCAGTCCAAACAGCCACAATCAGCCCCAGCATTTT.

The chain has TRBV5-1 and TRBJ1-6, with 12 bases that match TRBD1. V dropped 1 base and J dropped 9; count of bases not matched to a gene: 2. The CDR3 spans 15 residues. CDR1 SGHRS and CDR2 YFSETQ come from the germline V gene. The CDR3 sequence: CASSLKGQGASPLHF. CDR3 coding DNA: TGCGCCAGCAGCTTGAAGGGACAGGGGGCTTCACCCCTCCACTTT.

This clone appeared a few times. V is TRBV5-5 and J is TRBJ1-5, with D possibly matching TRBD1 (5 bases). The CDR3 loop spans 15 amino acids. V was shortened by 3 bases and J by 2 bases, with 12 bases between the two germline ends. The germline V gene has CDR1 SGHKS and CDR2 YYEKEE (reference sequence). DNA for the CDR3: TGTGCCAGCAGCTGGGGGACGGGTGGCAATCAGCCCCAGCATTTT. This sequence encodes CASSWGTGGNQPQHF.

This chain uses TRBV4-1 with TRBJ2-1; 8 bases fit TRBD2. Germline assignment: CDR1 MGHRA and CDR2 YSYEKL. CDR3 length: 18 residues. V lost 0 bases to trimming and J lost 5 bases; unmatched junction nucleotides: 12. The CDR3: CASSQDYGRVQRDNEQFF. CDR3 in DNA: TGCGCCAGCAGCCAAGATTACGGGAGGGTACAAAGGGACAATGAGCAGTTCTTC.

The genes are TRBV5-4 and TRBJ2-1, with 9 bases lining up with TRBD2. The germline gives CDR1 SGHNT, CDR2 YYREEE (reference sequence). With 0 bases clipped from V and 4 bases from J, the junction kept 2 bases outside the gene matches. The length of the CDR3 is 15 residues. The CDR3 protein is CASSLEREAYNEQFF. The CDR3 region has the DNA TGTGCCAGCAGCTTGGAGCGGGAGGCATACAATGAGCAGTTCTTC. Full variable domain (remainder filled in from reference TRBV5-4 and TRBJ2-1): ETGVTQSPTHLIKTRGQQVTLRCSSQSGHNTVSWYQQALGQGPQFIFQYYREEENGRGNFPPRFSGLQFPNYSSELNVNALELDDSALYLCASSLEREAYNEQFFGPGTRLTVL.

J is TRBJ1-2 and V is TRBV5-1; D unresolved. The CDR3 is 14 amino acids. Germline V gene data show CDR1 as SGHRS and CDR2 as YFSETQ. Trimming stripped 0 bases from V and 1 base from J, with 7 bases between. CDR3 sequence reads: CASSLVTGNYGYTF. CDR3 coding DNA: TGCGCCAGCAGCTTGGTTACGGGTAACTATGGCTACACCTTC.

This clone was seen only a few times. The chain has TRBV29-1 and TRBJ1-1; TRBD1 is a possible D gene (6 bases). Germline CDR1 is SQVTM and CDR2 is ANQGSEA. Trimming took 7 bases from V and 7 from J, leaving 10 bases between them. The CDR3 sequence is 10 residues long. CDR3 coding DNA: TGCAGCGGGGGGACATATGAAGCTTTCTTT. Translating gives CSGGTYEAFF.

The chain combines TRBV27 with TRBJ2-7; 8 bases agree with TRBD1. V shed 7 bases, J shed 2 bases, and the junction held 13 bases outside the gene matches. The CDR3 runs 16 residues. Germline CDR1 MNHEY, CDR2 SMNVEV (reference sequence). The CDR3 bases are TGTGCCAGCACCCCCCGCGGACAGGGCTCTCCCTACGAGCAGTACTTC. Encoded protein: CASTPRGQGSPYEQYF.

This rearrangement joins TRBV6-5 to TRBJ2-1; tentatively, D is TRBD1 (6 bases). Trimming took off 5 bases at V and 2 bases at J, with 13 bases between the two ends. The CDR3 sequence is 15 residues long. Germline assignment: CDR1 MNHEY and CDR2 SVGAGI. Written as DNA, the CDR3 is TGTGCCAGCAGTCTGACAGGCGATCCCTACAATGAGCAGTTCTTC. Translation: CASSLTGDPYNEQFF.

The chain joins TRBV11-3 to TRBJ2-3; 9 nucleotides align to TRBD2. Germline CDR1 is SGHNT and CDR2 is YENEEA. Trimming took 8 bases from V and 0 from J; bases not matched to a gene: 9. This CDR3 is 16 amino acids long. CDR3 residues: CASPQSGRRSTDTQYF. The CDR3, as DNA: TGTGCCAGCCCCCAGAGCGGGAGGAGAAGCACAGATACGCAGTATTTT.

The chain has TRBV13 and TRBJ2-2; D possibly corresponds to TRBD1 (6 bases). This CDR3 is 15 amino acids long. The V and J ends lost 1 base and 8 bases respectively, with 14 bases between them. Germline-derived CDR1 and CDR2 are PRHDT and FYEKMQ (reference sequence). CDR3 region: CASSLVKQGLGELFF. In DNA form, the CDR3 reads TGTGCCAGCAGCTTAGTTAAACAGGGTCTGGGGGAGCTGTTTTTT.

There are a few counts of this clone. The rearrangement joins TRBV6-1 to TRBJ2-7; the D is unclear. The CDR3 runs to 16 residues. The V gene lost 0 bases and the J gene lost 3 bases, with 15 bases spanning the gap. Germline V CDR1 and CDR2: MNHNS, SASEGT. CDR3 bases: TGTGCCAGCAGTGAAGCGCTAGGAGCAGCCAACTACGAGCAGTACTTC. Protein sequence: CASSEALGAANYEQYF.

The chain is built from TRBV18 and TRBJ2-3; no reliable D call. This CDR3 has 14 amino acids. V lost 10 bases and J lost 2, with 16 bases in between. The V gene's germline CDR1 is KGHSH and CDR2 LQKENI. The CDR3 DNA reads TGTGCCACCAAAATTAAACAGAACACAGATACGCAGTATTTT. This gives the protein CATKIKQNTDTQYF.

The rearrangement links TRBV19 to TRBJ1-5; D is unresolved. The length of the CDR3 is 12 residues. Germline V lookup: CDR1 LNHDA, CDR2 SQIVND (reference sequence). With 5 bases removed from V and 7 bases from J, the gap between germline ends came to 9 bases. The CDR3 coding sequence is TGTGCCAGTAGTCCCCCAGAACAGCCCCAGCATTTT. The encoded protein is CASSPPEQPQHF.

This clone was seen a handful of times. The chain has TRBV2 and TRBJ1-5; no clear D gene. V was pared by 3 bases and J by 4 bases, with 10 bases between. The CDR3 totals 14 residues. CDR1 and CDR2 (germline): SNHLY, FYNNEI. CDR3: CASSDGAVNQPQHF. CDR3 nucleotide sequence: TGTGCCAGCAGTGATGGCGCCGTTAATCAGCCCCAGCATTTT.

The chain has TRBV18 and TRBJ2-4; unclear D gene. The CDR3 loop spans 16 amino acids. Trimming pared 4 bases from V and 1 base from J, leaving 14 bases between. Germline loops: CDR1 KGHSH, CDR2 LQKENI. CDR3 DNA sequence: TGTGCCAGCTCACATAAGACTTTGGGGGCCAAAAACATTCAGTACTTC. Encoded protein: CASSHKTLGAKNIQYF.

This clone has a handful of counts. The chain carries TRBV7-2 and TRBJ1-5, with D uncertain. This CDR3 has 12 amino acids. V was shortened by 1 base and J by 5 bases, with 3 bases between the two germline ends. Germline V gives CDR1 SGHTA, CDR2 FQGNSA. This CDR3 reads CASSLGYQPQHF. The CDR3 DNA reads as TGTGCCAGCAGCTTAGGATATCAGCCCCAGCATTTT. Based on the CDR3 plus reference TRBV7-2 and TRBJ1-5, the full variable domain is GAGVSQSPSNKVTEKGKDVELRCDPISGHTALYWYRQSLGQGLEFLIYFQGNSAPDKSGLPSDRFSAERTGGSVSTLTIQRTQQEDSAVYLCASSLGYQPQHFGDGTRLSIL.

This chain joins TRBV5-1 and TRBJ1-2; maybe TRBD1 (6 bases). V lost 4 bases and J 6 bases, leaving 19 bases between the germline ends. Germline loops: CDR1 SGHRS, CDR2 YFSETQ. This CDR3 comprises 15 residues. The CDR3 coding sequence is TGCGCCAGCAGCGCAGACCCACAGGGTTTCAATGGCTACACCTTC. This sequence encodes CASSADPQGFNGYTF. Full variable domain (outside the CDR3, taken from reference TRBV5-1 and TRBJ1-2): KAGVTQTPRYLIKTRGQQVTLSCSPISGHRSVSWYQQTPGQGLQFLFEYFSETQRNKGNFPGRFSGRQFSNSRSEMNVSTLELGDSALYLCASSADPQGFNGYTFGSGTRLTVV.

This clone occurred once. This chain connects TRBV5-4 to TRBJ1-3, with 7 bases identical to TRBD1. The ends lost 3 bases at V and 3 bases at J; junction bases unmatched: 6. This CDR3 is built from 15 residues. Germline V gene data show CDR1 as SGHNT and CDR2 as YYREEE (reference sequence). The CDR3 DNA is TGTGCCAGCAGCTCCAGGGGGAATAGTGGAAACACCATATATTTT. Encoded protein: CASSSRGNSGNTIYF.

The rearrangement links TRBV19 to TRBJ2-3, with TRBD2 identical over 10 bases. Per the germline V gene, CDR1 is LNHDA and CDR2 is SQIVND (reference sequence). The CDR3 covers 16 residues. V shed 5 bases, J shed 3 bases, and the junction held 8 bases outside the gene matches. CDR3: CASSPGLADVTDTQYF. Here the CDR3 DNA reads TGTGCCAGTAGTCCAGGACTAGCGGACGTAACAGATACGCAGTATTTT.

J is TRBJ2-3 and V is TRBV29-1, with D possibly called TRBD1 or TRBD2 (5 bases each). This CDR3 region has 17 residues. V was trimmed by 6 bases and J by 0 bases, leaving 22 bases between them. The V gene's germline CDR1 is SQVTM and CDR2 ANQGSEA. Written as DNA, the CDR3 is TGCAGCGTCCGAACCGCCAGGGAGATTGGTAGCACAGATACGCAGTATTTT. It translates to CSVRTAREIGSTDTQYF.